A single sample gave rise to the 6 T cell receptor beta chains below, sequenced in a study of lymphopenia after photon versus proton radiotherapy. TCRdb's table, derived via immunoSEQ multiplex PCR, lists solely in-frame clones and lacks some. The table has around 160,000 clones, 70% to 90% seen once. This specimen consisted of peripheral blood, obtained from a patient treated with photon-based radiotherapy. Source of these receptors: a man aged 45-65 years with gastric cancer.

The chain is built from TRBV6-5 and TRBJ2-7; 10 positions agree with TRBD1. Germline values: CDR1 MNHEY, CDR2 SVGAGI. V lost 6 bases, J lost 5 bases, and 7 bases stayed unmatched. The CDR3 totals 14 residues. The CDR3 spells CASRSGTGVHEQYF. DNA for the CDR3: TGTGCCAGCAGGTCCGGGACAGGGGTTCACGAGCAGTACTTC.

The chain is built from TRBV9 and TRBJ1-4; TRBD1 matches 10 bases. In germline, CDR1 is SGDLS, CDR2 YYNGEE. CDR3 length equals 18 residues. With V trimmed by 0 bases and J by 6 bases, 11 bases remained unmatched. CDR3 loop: CASSVGISGQGLYEKLFF. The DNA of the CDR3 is TGTGCCAGCAGCGTAGGAATTTCGGGACAGGGGCTCTATGAAAAACTGTTTTTT.

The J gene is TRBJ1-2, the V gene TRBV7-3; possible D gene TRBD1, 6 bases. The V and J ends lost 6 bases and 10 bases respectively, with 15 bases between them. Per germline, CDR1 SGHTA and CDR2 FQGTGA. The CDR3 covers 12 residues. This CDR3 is CASSIQGVDYTF. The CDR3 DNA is TGTGCCAGCAGTATACAGGGAGTGGACTACACCTTC.

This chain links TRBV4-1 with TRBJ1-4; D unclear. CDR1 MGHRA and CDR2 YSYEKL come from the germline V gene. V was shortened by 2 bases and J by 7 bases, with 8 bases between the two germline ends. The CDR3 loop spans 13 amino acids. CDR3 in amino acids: CASSQWRGEKLFF. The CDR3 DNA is TGCGCCAGCAGCCAATGGCGGGGTGAAAAACTGTTTTTT.

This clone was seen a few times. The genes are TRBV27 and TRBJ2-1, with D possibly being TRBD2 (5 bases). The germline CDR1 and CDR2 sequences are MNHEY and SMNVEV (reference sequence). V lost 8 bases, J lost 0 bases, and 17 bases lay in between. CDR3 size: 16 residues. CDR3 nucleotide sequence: TGTGCCAGCCATTCCTCTAGCCTAATCTCCTACAATGAGCAGTTCTTC. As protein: CASHSSSLISYNEQFF.

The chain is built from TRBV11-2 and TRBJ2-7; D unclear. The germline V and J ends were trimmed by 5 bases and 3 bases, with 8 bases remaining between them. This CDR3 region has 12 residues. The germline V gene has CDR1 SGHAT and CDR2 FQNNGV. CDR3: CASSQPYYEQYF. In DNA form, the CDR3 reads TGTGCCAGCAGCCAACCCTACTACGAGCAGTACTTC.